This TCR beta chain was identified in a study of T cell responses to AZD1222 COVID-19 vaccine. Study-level information: Investigators merged groups given second doses at roughly 4 or roughly 12 weeks.

General study results and limits: Repertoires were obtained only post-peak T cell response. Clonal diversity was possibly underestimated, and the donors were mostly white British, with more females. AZD1222 recipients seropositive at baseline numbered only 6 or 7.

This clone came up once. Its antigen is still unknown. The CDR3 has 15 residues. J was trimmed by 5 bases and V by 2 bases; bases with no gene match: 3. CDR1 and CDR2 (germline): KGHDR, SFDVKD. Repertoires were generated with immunoSEQ multiplex PCR, while TCRdb's copy carries only in-frame clones and drops some. The table records more than 85,000 clones, over 75% of them present only once. This sequence originates from an adult in good health. The chain joins TRBV24-1 to TRBJ1-5, with 9 bases identical to TRBD1. Sequenced here: peripheral blood, sampled on day 0 of AZD1222 vaccination. The CDR3 spells CATSDSTGGDQPQHF. CDR3 DNA: TGTGCCACCAGTGATTCGACAGGGGGTGATCAGCCCCAGCATTTT.